Given below is one T cell receptor beta chain in context. The target antigen is unknown. These data belong to a study of cytomegalovirus exposure and HLA in healthy donors. The study, taken as a whole, reports: Reports state that TCR beta sequences accurately predicted most subjects' HLA-A and HLA-B alleles.

PCR involved 60 Vbeta and 13 Jbeta primers. TCRdb keeps only in-frame clones here, not all; method: immunoSEQ multiplex PCR. Among approximately 190,000 clones listed, approximately 78% were seen once. The origin of this receptor is a woman aged 18 to 35 in good health and CMV-seronegative. The sequenced sample consisted of PBMCs.

The CDR3 loop reads CASILEMNTEAFF. DNA of the CDR3: TGTGCCAGCATCCTCGAGATGAACACTGAAGCTTTCTTT. The chain combines TRBV28 with TRBJ1-1; no firm D call. The CDR3 is 13 amino acids. The germline CDR1 and CDR2 sequences are MDHEN and SYDVKM. V lost 7 bases and J lost 0, with 9 bases in between. The full variable domain, completed using reference TRBV28 and TRBJ1-1, is DVKVTQSSRYLVKRTGEKVFLECVQDMDHENMFWYRQDPGLGLRLIYFSYDVKMKEKGDIPEGYSVSREKKERFSLILESASTNQTSMYLCASILEMNTEAFFGQGTRLTVV.